Following are 7 T cell receptor beta chains from one sample sequenced in a study of T cells after yellow fever vaccination (dated by TCRdb to between 2018 and 2021). Library method: 5' RACE. Data came from an Illumina NovaSeq 6000. TCRdb trimmed public reads at Q25 via fastp, called clones via MiXCR and kept in-frame beta chains. Rows matching on CDR3 protein sequence are summarized as one entry with the most common DNA and genes. Recorded for this sample are over 300,000 distinct CDR3 sequences; around 3.9% of them occurred a single time. Of the sample, 23% falls within the top ten clones. The treatment or condition label on this specimen signifies: live attenuated yellow fever vaccine strain. Sequenced here: PBMCs, sampled on the day of the yellow fever booster vaccination. These TCRs come from a man aged 18 to 29 who received the YFV17D yellow fever vaccine.

The rearrangement uses TRBV9 and TRBJ1-5; the D gene is possibly TRBD1 (5 bases). Germline-derived CDR1 and CDR2 are SGDLS and YYNGEE. CDR3 length: 14 residues. Between the trimmed V and J ends, which lost 0 bases and 3 bases, there was a span of 7 bases. The CDR3 sequence is CASSVGQINQPQHF. The DNA for the CDR3 is TGTGCCAGCAGCGTAGGACAGATCAATCAGCCCCAGCATTTT.

The sample holds a few counts of this clonotype. This sequence joins TRBV5-5 and TRBJ1-1, with D unclear. V lost 0 bases and J 2 bases, leaving 8 bases between the germline ends. Germline loops: CDR1 SGHKS, CDR2 YYEKEE (reference sequence). There are 14 residues in the CDR3. The CDR3 loop reads CASSLGWGNTEAFF. Here the CDR3 DNA reads TGTGCCAGCAGCTTGGGTTGGGGAAACACTGAAGCTTTCTTT.

This clonotype was observed many times. This chain connects TRBV7-6 to TRBJ1-2; D remains unclear. The CDR3 runs to 15 residues. Between the trimmed V and J ends, which lost 2 bases and 3 bases, there was a span of 13 bases. The germline CDR1 and CDR2 sequences are SGHVS and FNYEAQ. In DNA form, the CDR3 reads TGTGCCAGCAGCTTACGCGTGTCGGGTGACTATGGCTACACCTTC. Translating gives CASSLRVSGDYGYTF.

This clonotype was seen repeatedly, ten times or more. The V gene is TRBV4-1, the J gene TRBJ1-1; 9 bases are a match to TRBD1. The CDR3 has 15 amino acids. Trimming took 5 bases from V and 5 from J; bases not matched to a gene: 9. The germline gives CDR1 MGHRA, CDR2 YSYEKL. CDR3 nucleotides: TGCGCCAGCAGCTTGGGAACAGGGGGCTTTACTGAAGCTTTCTTT. It encodes CASSLGTGGFTEAFF.

The V call is TRBV19, the J call TRBJ2-3, with a tentative D call TRBD2 (6 bases). Trimming left V 6 bases short and J 1 base short, with 14 bases between. In germline, CDR1 is LNHDA, CDR2 SQIVND (reference sequence). The CDR3 length is 15 residues. The CDR3 DNA is TGTGCCAGTAGCTGGAGGCGGGGCGGCACAGATACGCAGTATTTT. Translated, it gives CASSWRRGGTDTQYF.

This clonotype occurred a few times. V gene TRBV18 combines with J gene TRBJ2-1, with D possibly called TRBD1 or TRBD2 (5 bases each). The germline V and J ends were trimmed by 4 bases and 7 bases, with 11 bases remaining between them. Germline V gene data show CDR1 as KGHSH and CDR2 as LQKENI. The CDR3 sequence is 13 residues long. CDR3 region: CASSLGALNEQFF. The DNA of the CDR3 is TGTGCCAGCTCACTCGGGGCACTGAATGAGCAGTTCTTC.

This clonotype was detected many times. The chain is built from TRBV28 and TRBJ1-5; D ambiguous. Looked up from germline, CDR1 is MDHEN and CDR2 is SYDVKM. Between the trimmed V and J ends, which lost 11 bases and 2 bases, there was a span of 10 bases. The CDR3 sequence is 12 residues long. In nucleotides, the CDR3 is TGTGCCCCCACCGGCCGCAATCAGCCCCAGCATTTT. Its translation: CAPTGRNQPQHF.